This T cell receptor (beta chain) derives from a study of sequential checkpoint blockade in melanoma. About the research overall: First-line arms were nivolumab then ipilimumab, or the reverse, randomized 1:1. After both sequences, patients received maintenance nivolumab.

Treatment: randomized to nivolumab then ipilimumab (arm A) or the reverse (arm B). No patient had prior DNA-damaging chemotherapy. Sorted cells were live CD3+CD8+, lacking CD19 and CD56, from PBMCs. V gave up 0 bases and J gave up 0 bases, with 8 bases separating them. There are 15 residues in the CDR3. CDR1 is LGHNA and CDR2 is YSLEER in the germline V gene. Produced via immunoSEQ multiplex PCR; TCRdb's table is partial and in-frame only. The sample includes about 28,000 clones, about 83% seen only once; the top ten take less than 20%. The chain recombines TRBV4-3 with TRBJ1-1; D is perhaps TRBD1 (5 bases). The clonotype comes from a human donor with melanoma. The input for sequencing was CD8+ T cells sorted from blood (inferred from file names), taken from a patient given nivolumab and ipilimumab in sequence. CDR3 sequence: CASSQDPGLNTEAFF. In DNA form, the CDR3 reads TGCGCCAGCAGCCAAGATCCAGGGTTGAACACTGAAGCTTTCTTT.